Shown below are 32 T cell receptor beta chains from a single sample sequenced in a study of blood T cell repertoires in COVID-19. TCRdb's table, derived via immunoSEQ multiplex PCR, lists solely in-frame clones and lacks some. The sample shows 100,000 or so clones, about four fifths of them seen only once. The specimen was peripheral blood. The receptor source for this set is a man at least 80 years old with acute or convalescent COVID-19.

This sequence joins TRBV7-8 and TRBJ2-5; tentative D call: TRBD1 (5 bases). The CDR3 runs 16 residues. V gave up 3 bases and J gave up 4 bases, with 18 bases separating them. Germline assignment: CDR1 SGHVS and CDR2 FQNEAQ. CDR3 DNA: TGTGCCAGCAGCTTCGACAGCCTCAATCTCCGAGAGACCCAGTACTTC. As protein: CASSFDSLNLRETQYF. The full variable domain, its missing parts supplied by reference TRBV7-8 and TRBJ2-5, is GAGVSQSPRYKVAKRGQDVALRCDPISGHVSLFWYQQALGQGPEFLTYFQNEAQLDKSGLPSDRFFAERPEGSVSTLKIQRTQQEDSAVYLCASSFDSLNLRETQYFGPGTRLLVL.

This rearrangement joins TRBV20-1 to TRBJ2-1; D uncertain. In germline, CDR1 is DFQATT, CDR2 SNEGSKA (reference sequence). V lost 3 bases and J lost 8, with 14 bases in between. The CDR3 is made up of 13 amino acids. CDR3 sequence reads: CSASSPPLYEQFF. The CDR3 bases are TGCAGTGCTAGTAGCCCTCCCCTCTATGAGCAGTTCTTC.

V gene TRBV30 combines with J gene TRBJ2-7; TRBD2 matches 15 bases. V was pared by 4 bases and J by 7 bases, with 17 bases of the junction left unmatched. CDR1 and CDR2 (germline): GTSNPN, SVGIG (reference sequence). The CDR3 is made up of 18 amino acids. The CDR3 protein is CAWNYGLAGGHGSGEQYF. The DNA for the CDR3 is TGTGCCTGGAATTACGGACTAGCGGGAGGGCATGGATCCGGGGAGCAGTACTTC. Full variable domain (rest looked up from reference TRBV30 and TRBJ2-7): SQTIHQWPATLVQPVGSPLSLECTVEGTSNPNLYWYRQAAGRGLQLLFYSVGIGQISSEVPQNLSASRPQDRQFILSSKKLLLSDSGFYLCAWNYGLAGGHGSGEQYFGPGTRLTVT.

J is TRBJ1-1 and V is TRBV4-2, with D perhaps TRBD1 (6 bases). Per the germline V gene, CDR1 is LGHNA and CDR2 is YNFKEQ. The V end was cut by 6 bases, the J end by 3 bases, with 17 bases between. The CDR3 is 15 amino acids. The CDR3 nucleotides are TGTGCCAGCAGACCAATGGGTAAGGGGGACACTGAAGCTTTCTTT. Its translation is CASRPMGKGDTEAFF.

The genes are TRBV7-2 and TRBJ2-1, with 8 bases identical to TRBD1. This CDR3 comprises 15 residues. V trimming: 5 bases; J trimming: 6 bases; junction bases outside the gene matches: 9. From germline, CDR1 is SGHTA and CDR2 FQGNSA. The CDR3 coding sequence is TGTGCCAGCAGCGCCCGGACAGGGCTTTCCAATGAGCAGTTCTTC. It yields the protein CASSARTGLSNEQFF.

This chain connects TRBV6-6 to TRBJ1-2; D ambiguous. Germline CDR1 is MNHNY and CDR2 is SVGAGI (reference sequence). The V gene lost 7 bases and the J gene lost 0 bases, with 15 bases spanning the gap. The CDR3 extends over 15 amino acids. CDR3 DNA sequence: TGTGCCAGCAATCCGACGGGAATAGCTAACTATGGCTACACCTTC. It encodes CASNPTGIANYGYTF.

This sequence joins TRBV28 and TRBJ2-3, with D maybe TRBD1 (6 bases). V gave up 7 bases and J gave up 0 bases, with 17 bases separating them. Per germline, CDR1 MDHEN and CDR2 SYDVKM. CDR3 size: 16 residues. CDR3 sequence: CASTDDRRISTDTQYF. The CDR3 DNA is TGTGCCAGCACCGACGACAGGAGGATAAGCACAGATACGCAGTATTTT. Using reference TRBV28 and TRBJ2-3 for the parts outside the CDR3, the full variable domain is DVKVTQSSRYLVKRTGEKVFLECVQDMDHENMFWYRQDPGLGLRLIYFSYDVKMKEKGDIPEGYSVSREKKERFSLILESASTNQTSMYLCASTDDRRISTDTQYFGPGTRLTVL.

Written as DNA, the CDR3 is TGCGCCAGCAGCCAAGATGCCAGGGGGATTTACACCGGGGAGCTGTTTTTT. This encodes CASSQDARGIYTGELFF. The gene calls are TRBV4-3 and TRBJ2-2; 7 bases align to TRBD1. With 0 bases clipped from V and 3 bases from J, the junction kept 7 bases outside the gene matches. The CDR3 runs to 17 residues. Germline values: CDR1 LGHNA, CDR2 YSLEER.

This chain links TRBV28 with TRBJ2-1; 8 bases are a match to TRBD1. CDR1 is MDHEN and CDR2 is SYDVKM in the germline V gene. J gave up 14 bases and V 4 bases, and 7 bases lay outside the gene matches. The CDR3 is made up of 12 amino acids. The CDR3 spells CASSSVDRVKFF. CDR3 DNA: TGTGCCAGCAGTTCCGTGGACAGGGTTAAGTTCTTC. Drawing the rest from reference TRBV28 and TRBJ2-1, the complete variable domain is DVKVTQSSRYLVKRTGEKVFLECVQDMDHENMFWYRQDPGLGLRLIYFSYDVKMKEKGDIPEGYSVSREKKERFSLILESASTNQTSMYLCASSSVDRVKFFGPGTRLTVL.

CDR3 protein: CASSAGLAGGYEQYF. The DNA for the CDR3 is TGCGCCAGCAGCGCGGGACTAGCGGGGGGATACGAGCAGTACTTC. V is TRBV5-1 and J is TRBJ2-7; 15 nucleotides line up with TRBD2. The CDR3 is 15 amino acids. CDR1 and CDR2 (germline): SGHRS, YFSETQ. Trimming removed 4 bases from V and 4 bases from J; junction bases left unmatched: 3.

This chain links TRBV18 with TRBJ1-3, with 8 positions matching TRBD1. Trimming removed 3 bases from V and 1 base from J; junction bases left unmatched: 14. The CDR3 runs 19 residues. Germline V gene lookup returns CDR1 KGHSH and CDR2 LQKENI. The CDR3, as DNA: TGTGCCAGCTCACCCGGGACAGGTCCGGGAAGCGGTTCTGGAAACACCATATATTTT. This encodes CASSPGTGPGSGSGNTIYF.

CDR3 in amino acids: CSVEIRGRNTGELFF. As DNA, the CDR3 is TGCAGCGTGGAAATCAGGGGGCGAAACACCGGGGAGCTGTTTTTT. This sequence joins TRBV29-1 and TRBJ2-2; 8 nucleotides align to TRBD1. This CDR3 contains 15 residues. The germline CDR1 and CDR2 sequences are SQVTM and ANQGSEA. After removal of 6 bases from V and 2 bases from J, the junction contained 8 bases not matched to a gene.

The chain carries TRBV5-6 and TRBJ2-7; D possibly corresponds to TRBD1 (5 bases). The germline V and J ends were trimmed by 3 bases and 5 bases, with 12 bases remaining between them. Germline V lookup: CDR1 SGHDT, CDR2 YYEEEE. The CDR3 extends over 13 amino acids. The CDR3 region is CASSYDSRDEQYF. CDR3 in DNA: TGTGCCAGCAGCTACGACAGCCGGGACGAGCAGTACTTC.

J is TRBJ2-2 and V is TRBV9; TRBD2 matches 7 bases. The length of the CDR3 is 14 residues. The V segment lost 0 bases and the J segment 8 bases; nucleotides outside the gene matches: 4. Germline V CDR1 and CDR2: SGDLS, YYNGEE. CDR3 protein: CASSVELASGELFF. DNA for the CDR3: TGTGCCAGCAGCGTAGAACTAGCGAGTGGGGAGCTGTTTTTT.

The J gene is TRBJ2-2, the V gene TRBV29-1, with D perhaps TRBD2 (6 bases). The ends were cut back, 4 bases at V and 6 bases at J, with 6 bases in the middle. The length of the CDR3 is 11 residues. Per germline, CDR1 SQVTM and CDR2 ANQGSEA. CDR3 nucleotide sequence: TGCAGCGTTGGGAGGGCCGGGGAGCTGTTTTTT. As protein: CSVGRAGELFF.

This clone was counted once. The chain is built from TRBV6-4 and TRBJ2-1, with a possible D match to TRBD2 (5 bases). The CDR3 has 15 amino acids. Germline values: CDR1 MRHNA, CDR2 SNTAGT. V was shortened by 2 bases and J by 6 bases, with 14 bases between the two germline ends. CDR3 residues: CASSDEGAPGNEQFF. CDR3 bases: TGTGCCAGCAGTGACGAGGGTGCACCAGGCAATGAGCAGTTCTTC.

Only a few counts were recorded for this clone. The chain uses TRBV9 and TRBJ1-2; 9 bases fit TRBD1. The CDR3 is made up of 15 amino acids. Germline assignment: CDR1 SGDLS and CDR2 YYNGEE. After removal of 3 bases from V and 2 bases from J, the junction contained 5 bases not matched to a gene. The CDR3 region is CASSENRGRNYGYTF. CDR3 nucleotides: TGTGCCAGCAGCGAGAACAGGGGGCGCAACTATGGCTACACCTTC.

The V and J genes are TRBV19 and TRBJ1-2; 7 bases are shared with TRBD1. Germline V gene data show CDR1 as LNHDA and CDR2 as SQIVND (reference sequence). This CDR3 comprises 15 residues. Trimming removed 3 bases from V and 4 bases from J; junction bases left unmatched: 8. CDR3 sequence reads: CASSIQTGVFYGYTF. The CDR3 DNA reads as TGTGCCAGTAGTATCCAAACAGGGGTCTTCTATGGCTACACCTTC. Full variable domain (missing parts from reference TRBV19 and TRBJ1-2): DGGITQSPKYLFRKEGQNVTLSCEQNLNHDAMYWYRQDPGQGLRLIYYSQIVNDFQKGDIAEGYSVSREKKESFPLTVTSAQKNPTAFYLCASSIQTGVFYGYTFGSGTRLTVV.

The rearrangement links TRBV29-1 to TRBJ2-4; 13 positions agree with TRBD2. V dropped 7 bases and J dropped 3; count of bases not matched to a gene: 9. The CDR3 extends over 16 amino acids. Germline assignment: CDR1 SQVTM and CDR2 ANQGSEA. The CDR3 region has the DNA TGCAGCGGATGGACTAGCGGGAGTAATGACAAAAACATTCAGTACTTC. Encoded protein: CSGWTSGSNDKNIQYF.

The chain couples TRBV6-5 to TRBJ2-2; no clear D. The V end lost 6 bases, the J end lost 5 bases, and 7 bases lay between the germline ends. The germline CDR1 and CDR2 sequences are MNHEY and SVGAGI. This CDR3 spans 12 amino acids. Written as DNA, the CDR3 is TGTGCCAGCAGATCCGGGACCGGGGAGCTGTTTTTT. Amino acids: CASRSGTGELFF.

The chain is built from TRBV7-3 and TRBJ2-7, with a possible D match to TRBD2 (5 bases). The germline V and J ends were trimmed by 0 bases and 7 bases, with 10 bases remaining between them. Germline V gene lookup returns CDR1 SGHTA and CDR2 FQGTGA. The CDR3 is 13 amino acids. CDR3 protein: CASSLTRREEQYF. DNA of the CDR3: TGTGCCAGCAGCTTAACGAGAAGGGAGGAGCAGTACTTC.

The chain employs TRBV7-2 and TRBJ2-1; 12 bases map to TRBD2. The J segment lost 4 bases and the V segment lost 4 bases, leaving 2 bases of the junction unmatched. The CDR3 has 15 amino acids. Germline CDR1 is SGHTA and CDR2 is FQGNSA. DNA for the CDR3: TGTGCCAGCAGCTGGACTAGCGGGGCATACAATGAGCAGTTCTTC. This encodes CASSWTSGAYNEQFF.

The chain links TRBV5-1 to TRBJ1-1, with D perhaps matching TRBD1 (5 bases). Germline V gene sequence: CDR1 SGHRS, CDR2 YFSETQ. This CDR3 contains 13 residues. Trimming took 0 bases from V and 4 from J, leaving 7 bases between them. This chain's CDR3 is CASSLGQRTEAFF. The CDR3 DNA is TGCGCCAGCAGCTTGGGACAGCGCACTGAAGCTTTCTTT.

The count of this clone is one. The chain employs TRBV28 and TRBJ1-5; TRBD1 might be the D (6 bases). V dropped 4 bases and J dropped 5 bases, with 9 bases sitting between them. CDR1 is MDHEN and CDR2 is SYDVKM in the germline V gene. The CDR3 is 13 residues long. The CDR3 region is CASSWGRDQPQHF. The CDR3 region has the DNA TGTGCCAGCAGTTGGGGGCGAGATCAGCCCCAGCATTTT.

The chain recombines TRBV7-3 with TRBJ1-1, with TRBD1 as a possible D gene (6 bases). This CDR3 contains 13 residues. Germline CDR1 SGHTA, CDR2 FQGTGA. V was shortened by 6 bases and J by 1 base, with 9 bases between the two germline ends. The CDR3 protein is CASRPGQNTEAFF. CDR3 DNA sequence: TGTGCCAGCAGACCGGGACAGAACACTGAAGCTTTCTTT.

The chain combines TRBV28 with TRBJ2-4, with 7 nucleotides matching TRBD2. Looked up from germline, CDR1 is MDHEN and CDR2 is SYDVKM. After removal of 2 bases from V and 10 bases from J, the junction contained 2 bases not matched to a gene. This CDR3 comprises 12 residues. For the CDR3, the DNA is TGTGCCAGCAGTTTAACCGGGGGGATTCAGTACTTC. Translating gives CASSLTGGIQYF.

This rearrangement joins TRBV6-5 to TRBJ1-2, with no clear D. Trimming pared 6 bases from V and 8 bases from J, leaving 13 bases between. The CDR3 is made up of 12 amino acids. The V gene's germline CDR1 is MNHEY and CDR2 SVGAGI. The chain's CDR3 is CASSPDSTGYTF. DNA for the CDR3: TGTGCCAGCAGCCCCGACTCTACGGGCTACACCTTC.

The chain uses TRBV29-1 and TRBJ2-1, with TRBD2 matching 11 bases. The CDR3 is 16 residues long. Germline values: CDR1 SQVTM, CDR2 ANQGSEA. V shed 6 bases and J 9 bases; nucleotides not matched to a gene: 16. The CDR3 region has the DNA TGCAGCGTCGGCCGGGGACTAGCGGTGGGGGGGAGTGAGCAGTTCTTC. It yields the protein CSVGRGLAVGGSEQFF.

The chain is built from TRBV4-2 and TRBJ2-1, with 8 positions matching TRBD2. In germline, CDR1 is LGHNA, CDR2 YNFKEQ. The trim removed 0 bases at V and 6 bases at J, leaving 4 bases unmatched. This CDR3 has 15 residues. The CDR3 DNA is TGTGCCAGCAGCCAAGAAAAGCGGGAGACCAATGAGCAGTTCTTC. Translation: CASSQEKRETNEQFF.

With regard to this clone: At one end the junction does not follow the germline gene, possibly because of a read error. The CDR3 protein is CATSGTSGSYYEQFF. The CDR3 DNA is TGTGCCACCAGCGGGACTAGCGGGAGCTACTATGAGCAGTTCTTC. The rearrangement links TRBV15 to TRBJ2-1; 14 nucleotides line up with TRBD2. The CDR3 is 15 amino acids. CDR1 LNHNV and CDR2 YYDKDF come from the germline V gene (reference sequence).

The chain couples TRBV7-8 to TRBJ2-7; TRBD1 aligns across 9 bases. CDR3 length: 14 amino acids. The junction had 6 bases not matched to a gene; V was cut back by 5 bases and J by 4 bases. CDR1 SGHVS and CDR2 FQNEAQ come from the germline V gene. CDR3 sequence reads: CASSRGQGIYEQYF. The CDR3 DNA follows: TGTGCCAGCAGCCGAGGACAGGGGATATACGAGCAGTACTTC.

The rearrangement links TRBV5-1 to TRBJ1-5; 11 bases are a match to TRBD1. Trimming removed 4 bases from V and 8 bases from J; junction bases left unmatched: 8. This CDR3 spans 15 amino acids. Germline CDR1 and CDR2: SGHRS and YFSETQ. CDR3 in DNA: TGCGCCAGCAGCGGCGGGACAGGGGGATCGGAGCCCCAGCATTTT. This codes for CASSGGTGGSEPQHF.